This is a list of T cell receptor beta chains from one sample in a study of response to subunit inactivated influenza vaccine. TCRdb re-derived calls from the RT-PCR reads in MiXCR, one entry per CDR3 protein. The data hold roughly 700,000 distinct CDR3 sequences, with approximately 15% observed a single time. This specimen was PBMCs from blood, taken roughly 2 weeks before vaccination. The receptors here all came from a man aged 45 to 65 who received an inactivated influenza vaccine. Each CDR3 is given with its conserved first and last residue. D genes are given only for firm matches. Clone sizes are given selectively: once, few, many, or a class where the clone is expanded.

- - TRBJ1-5 TRBV28 CASSKGQPNQPQHF TGTGCCAGCAGTAAAGGACAGCCGAATCAGCCCCAGCATTTT
- - TRBJ1-3 TRBV2 CASSVGRVAENTIYF TGTGCCAGCAGTGTGGGCAGGGTAGCCGAAAACACCATATATTTT
- - TRBJ2-1 TRBV6-1 CASMPPGYNEQFF TGTGCCAGCATGCCCCCCGGGTACAATGAGCAGTTCTTC
- - TRBJ1-2 TRBV15 CATSRDRVYNYGYTF TGTGCCACCAGCAGAGATCGAGTGTATAACTATGGCTACACCTTC
- many TRBJ1-1 TRBV7-6 CASSLVDLTPGSEAFF TGTGCCAGCAGCTTAGTAGATCTCACCCCGGGCTCTGAAGCTTTCTTT
TRBD2 many TRBJ2-3 TRBV5-1 CASGSIAGGNTDTQYF TGCGCCAGCGGTTCGATAGCGGGGGGGAACACAGATACGCAGTATTTT
TRBD2 few TRBJ2-3 TRBV4-2 CASSRPSGGPLGTDTQYF TGTGCCAGCAGCCGCCCCAGCGGGGGGCCCCTTGGCACAGATACGCAGTATTTT
TRBD1 - TRBJ2-2 TRBV2 CASGRDRGSTGELFF TGTGCCAGCGGCCGGGACAGGGGTAGCACCGGGGAGCTGTTTTTT
TRBD1 - TRBJ2-5 TRBV7-9 CASRPGTGETQYF TGTGCCAGCAGGCCGGGGACAGGGGAGACCCAGTACTTC
- - TRBJ2-4 TRBV6-2/TRBV6-3 CASSYSVPAGGPVQYF TGTGCCAGCAGTTACTCGGTCCCCGCCGGGGGCCCCGTTCAGTACTTC
- few TRBJ2-1 TRBV6-1 CASRKSGSENEQFF TGTGCCAGCAGAAAGAGCGGGTCGGAAAATGAGCAGTTCTTC
TRBD1 - TRBJ2-5 TRBV7-8 CASSPPGTGGSETQYF TGTGCCAGCAGCCCGCCCGGGACAGGGGGATCAGAGACCCAGTACTTC
- few TRBJ2-1 TRBV20-1 CSARGAVSSYNEQFF TGCAGTGCTAGAGGGGCCGTTAGCTCCTACAATGAGCAGTTCTTC
- few TRBJ1-2 TRBV14 CASSSWTSNGYTF TGTGCCAGCAGCTCTTGGACGTCGAATGGCTACACCTTC
- few TRBJ2-7 TRBV29-1 CSVVGSTVFSYEQYF TGCAGCGTTGTCGGCAGTACTGTATTTTCCTACGAGCAGTACTTC
TRBD1 many TRBJ2-1 TRBV7-3 CASSATGVNEQFF TGTGCCAGCAGCGCGACAGGGGTCAATGAGCAGTTCTTC
- many TRBJ2-4 TRBV7-9 CASSSRGDREYF TGTGCCAGCAGCTCCCGGGGAGATAGGGAGTACTTC
- - TRBJ2-1 TRBV20-1 CSARASPPSSYNEQFF TGCAGTGCTAGAGCTTCCCCTCCGAGCTCCTACAATGAGCAGTTCTTC
- - TRBJ2-7 TRBV7-9 CASSPIPLMREQYF TGTGCCAGCAGCCCAATCCCCCTGATGAGGGAGCAGTACTTC
- - TRBJ2-5 TRBV9 CASSVGALTVGETQYF TGTGCCAGCAGCGTAGGGGCCCTCACAGTAGGAGAGACCCAGTACTTC
- - TRBJ1-1 TRBV29-1 CSVENRVAEAFF TGCAGCGTTGAGAACAGGGTCGCTGAAGCTTTCTTT
TRBD2 few TRBJ2-5 TRBV6-5 CASSYRLAFQETQYF TGTGCCAGCAGTTACAGACTAGCGTTCCAAGAGACCCAGTACTTC
- - TRBJ2-5 TRBV24-1 CATSDFGGQLQETQYF TGTGCCACCAGTGATTTTGGGGGTCAGCTCCAAGAGACCCAGTACTTC
- many TRBJ2-3 TRBV11-2 CASSLVGRARENTQYF TGTGCCAGCAGCTTAGTCGGGCGCGCCCGAGAAAATACGCAGTATTTT
- - TRBJ2-7 TRBV29-1 CSVVRRGRSYEQYF TGCAGCGTTGTAAGGAGGGGACGCTCCTACGAGCAGTACTTC
TRBD2 - TRBJ2-2 TRBV6-2/TRBV6-3 CPSSSGLAGSTGELFF TGTCCCAGCAGCAGTGGACTAGCGGGGTCCACCGGGGAGCTGTTTTTT
- few TRBJ2-2 TRBV3-1 CASSPRGRVNTGELFF TGTGCCAGCAGCCCAAGGGGCAGGGTGAACACCGGGGAGCTGTTTTTT
TRBD2 - TRBJ2-7 TRBV18 CASSLLSDLAGRGYEQYF TGTGCCAGCTCCCTTCTCTCGGATCTAGCGGGACGTGGCTACGAGCAGTACTTC
- few TRBJ2-1 TRBV6-1 CASSRGVYNEQFF TGTGCCAGCAGCCGCGGAGTATACAATGAGCAGTTCTTC
- - TRBJ1-1 TRBV12-3/TRBV12-4 CASSRAWGYTEAFF TGTGCCAGCAGCCGCGCCTGGGGGTACACTGAAGCTTTCTTT
- few TRBJ2-7 TRBV21-1 CASRDRTPYEQYF TGTGCCAGCAGGGACCGAACCCCCTACGAGCAGTACTTC
- many TRBJ2-3 TRBV2 CASSVDYDTQYF TGTGCCAGCAGTGTAGACTACGATACGCAGTATTTT
TRBD1 - TRBJ1-2 TRBV5-6 CASSFGRTGENYGYTF TGTGCCAGCAGCTTCGGCCGGACAGGGGAGAACTATGGCTACACCTTC
TRBD1 - TRBJ1-1 TRBV29-1 CSVDRGQNTEAFF TGCAGCGTTGACAGGGGGCAGAACACTGAAGCTTTCTTT
- few TRBJ2-3 TRBV18 CASFGGGTQDTQYF TGTGCGAGTTTCGGGGGAGGCACGCAAGATACGCAGTATTTT
- few TRBJ2-3 TRBV7-8 CASSPSGRVTDTQYF TGTGCCAGCAGCCCCTCGGGCAGGGTCACAGATACGCAGTATTTT
- - TRBJ2-7 TRBV7-9 CASSYREGWQGRSEQYF TGTGCCAGCAGCTATCGCGAGGGATGGCAGGGAAGATCCGAGCAGTACTTC
- few TRBJ2-7 TRBV6-2/TRBV6-3 CASRRRDTYMGYEQYF TGTGCCAGCAGACGTCGGGACACCTATATGGGGTACGAGCAGTACTTC
- few TRBJ2-1 TRBV5-5 CASSQIAGSGEQFF TGTGCCAGCAGCCAGATCGCGGGGTCGGGTGAGCAGTTCTTC
TRBD2 - TRBJ2-7 TRBV20-1 CSATTSGRVYEQYF TGCAGTGCGACTACTAGCGGGAGGGTCTACGAGCAGTACTTC
TRBD1 - TRBJ2-7 TRBV6-1 CASRASGQGYSYEQYF TGTGCCAGCAGAGCCTCTGGACAGGGGTACTCCTACGAGCAGTACTTC
TRBD2 - TRBJ2-7 TRBV29-1 CSVAGGRASYEQYF TGCAGCGTTGCGGGCGGGAGGGCTTCCTACGAGCAGTACTTC
- few TRBJ1-1 TRBV10-1 CASRRRGGWNTEAFF TGCGCCAGCAGGAGGAGGGGCGGTTGGAACACTGAAGCTTTCTTT